Listed below are T cell receptor beta chains from one sample, sequenced in a study of PD-1 blockade in classical Hodgkin lymphoma. Clones were read by immunoSEQ multiplex PCR, and TCRdb kept only the in-frame ones, dropping some. This table has about 23,000 clones, roughly 70% appearing once. Material: peripheral blood mononuclear cells (PBMCs), obtained at baseline. The receptor set was obtained from a human donor with classical Hodgkin lymphoma. Both conserved end residues are part of each CDR3. The D gene is left open where the match is weak. Only part of the rows carry a size: once, few, many, or a class if the clone is expanded.

D gene,J gene,V gene,clone size,CDR3 DNA,CDR3 protein
NA,TRBJ2-5,TRBV4-1,NA,TGCGCCAGCAGCCAAGATGCAAGGCCTCAAGAGACCCAGTACTTC,CASSQDARPQETQYF
TRBD2,TRBJ2-1,TRBV7-2,few,TGTGCCAGCAGCTTAGCGGGGGGGGCCTACAATGAGCAGTTCTTC,CASSLAGGAYNEQFF
TRBD1,TRBJ1-3,TRBV29-1,NA,TGCAGCGCAACAGGGGCTGGAAACACCATATATTTT,CSATGAGNTIYF
TRBD1,TRBJ2-2,TRBV11-3,NA,TGTGCCAGCAGCAGGGACAGGGTTAACACCGGGGAGCTGTTTTTT,CASSRDRVNTGELFF
TRBD1,TRBJ1-2,TRBV5-8,NA,TGTGCCAGCAGCTTTGGGCCGACAGGGGGAGGCTACACCTTC,CASSFGPTGGGYTF
NA,TRBJ1-1,TRBV28,medium-sized,TGTGCCAGCAGTCCCCCCATGGTGAACACTGAAGCTTTCTTT,CASSPPMVNTEAFF
NA,TRBJ2-1,TRBV7-3,NA,TGTGCCAGCAGTTCCCTGGGGGGAGCGGGTGAGCAGTTCTTC,CASSSLGGAGEQFF
TRBD2,TRBJ2-4,TRBV2,NA,TGTGCCAGCAGTGTTCTAGCGGGGGCACAGTACTTC,CASSVLAGAQYF
NA,TRBJ1-4,TRBV21-1,NA,TGTGCCAGCAGACAACAAGACGCGGGACAGTGGGGGACAACTAATGAAAAACTGTTTTTT,CASRQQDAGQWGTTNEKLFF
NA,TRBJ2-1,TRBV7-2,NA,TGTGCCAGCAGCTTAGCGTTGGGGAGCTCCTACAATGAGCAGTTCTTC,CASSLALGSSYNEQFF
NA,TRBJ2-7,TRBV18,NA,TGTGCCAGCTCACCGGGGTCGATCTACGAGCAGTACTTC,CASSPGSIYEQYF
NA,TRBJ1-3,TRBV27,NA,TGTGCCAGCAGTTTATCCAGCCCAGGCTATTCTGGAAACACCATATATTTT,CASSLSSPGYSGNTIYF